This T cell receptor beta chain was captured by sequencing in a study of T cell changes during pregnancy in multiple sclerosis. TCRdb's table, derived via immunoSEQ multiplex PCR, lists solely in-frame clones and lacks some. The sample contains more than 40,000 clones, around 93% of which appear only once. CDR1 is SNHLY, CDR2 FYNNEI, per germline. Trimming took off 7 bases at V and 5 bases at J, with 14 bases between the two ends. This CDR3 has 13 amino acids. The chain couples TRBV2 to TRBJ1-2; D might be TRBD1 (6 bases). This receptor was identified in a female donor with multiple sclerosis, enrolled in a pregnancy study. Sequencing used CD8+ T cells from peripheral blood mononuclear cells, obtained in the first trimester of pregnancy. The CDR3 nucleotides read TGTGCCAGCAATACAGGGACCCCATATGGCTACACCTTC. As protein: CASNTGTPYGYTF.